A selection of T cell receptor beta chains follows, all from one sample in a study of identical twins. A single record per CDR3 protein comes from TCRdb applying MiXCR to the 5' RACE reads. The sample includes around 340,000 distinct CDR3 sequences, 12% of them seen just once. The sample also formed part of further work on yellow fever vaccine responses in identical twins.

Sample: CD8+ T cells sorted from blood. The receptors stem from a woman aged 18 to 35 in good health. The CDR3 runs from the conserved cysteine through the conserved F or W. Fields, in order: J gene, D gene, V gene, clone size, CDR3 DNA, CDR3 protein. D genes are given only for firm matches. Clone size is shown for a subset of rows, as once, few, many or a class of expanded clone.

J gene: TRBJ2-7
D gene: TRBD2
V gene: TRBV20-1
clone size: -
CDR3 DNA: TGCAGTGCTAGCCCTAGCGGGGCCTACGAGCAGTACTTC
CDR3 protein: CSASPSGAYEQYF

J gene: TRBJ1-2
D gene: -
V gene: TRBV28
clone size: -
CDR3 DNA: TGTGCCAGCACCCTTAGGGGGAGACTCAACTATGGCTACACCTTC
CDR3 protein: CASTLRGRLNYGYTF

J gene: TRBJ1-6
D gene: -
V gene: TRBV11-2
clone size: many
CDR3 DNA: TGTGCCAGCAGCCCTCGGCAGGGGTGGTCACCCCTCCACTTT
CDR3 protein: CASSPRQGWSPLHF

J gene: TRBJ2-7
D gene: TRBD1
V gene: TRBV16
clone size: few
CDR3 DNA: TGTGCCAGCAGCCAATCAAGGACAGGGTGGACCGACGAGCAGTACTTC
CDR3 protein: CASSQSRTGWTDEQYF

J gene: TRBJ2-2
D gene: -
V gene: TRBV12-3/TRBV12-4
clone size: few
CDR3 DNA: TGTGCCAGCAGTTTGCCCTGGGGGGACCCCTCGAACACCGGGGAGCTGTTTTTT
CDR3 protein: CASSLPWGDPSNTGELFF

J gene: TRBJ2-3
D gene: TRBD2
V gene: TRBV7-9
clone size: -
CDR3 DNA: TGTGCCAGCAGCTCCGAGCGGGAGGGCCACGATACGCAGTATTTT
CDR3 protein: CASSSEREGHDTQYF

J gene: TRBJ2-7
D gene: TRBD2
V gene: TRBV4-2
clone size: -
CDR3 DNA: TGTGCCAGCAGCCCCGAATATCTGACTAGCGGGGCTAGTAGCTCCTACGAGCAGTACTTC
CDR3 protein: CASSPEYLTSGASSSYEQYF

J gene: TRBJ2-1
D gene: TRBD1
V gene: TRBV5-5
clone size: many
CDR3 DNA: TGTGCCAGCAGCTCTGTTGGGACAGGGATACGAGGTAATGAGCAGTTCTTC
CDR3 protein: CASSSVGTGIRGNEQFF

J gene: TRBJ2-7
D gene: -
V gene: TRBV9
clone size: -
CDR3 DNA: TGTGCCAGCAGCGTTGCAGGGTCCGACGAGCAGTACTTC
CDR3 protein: CASSVAGSDEQYF

J gene: TRBJ2-7
D gene: TRBD1
V gene: TRBV27
clone size: few
CDR3 DNA: TGTGCCAGCAGCAACGGACAGGGGGCTAGGGAGCAGTACTTC
CDR3 protein: CASSNGQGAREQYF

J gene: TRBJ2-7
D gene: TRBD2
V gene: TRBV28
clone size: -
CDR3 DNA: TGTGCCAGCAGAAGAGCGGGAGTCGTATCCGACGAGCAGTACTTC
CDR3 protein: CASRRAGVVSDEQYF

J gene: TRBJ2-1
D gene: TRBD2
V gene: TRBV29-1
clone size: many
CDR3 DNA: TGCAGCGTCGGAGGCGGGGGGGCGAGGAATGAGCAGTTCTTC
CDR3 protein: CSVGGGGARNEQFF

J gene: TRBJ2-2
D gene: -
V gene: TRBV2
clone size: -
CDR3 DNA: TGTGCCAGCAGTGTTTTGCCGGGGATTACGAACACCGGGGAGCTGTTTTTT
CDR3 protein: CASSVLPGITNTGELFF

J gene: TRBJ1-2
D gene: TRBD1
V gene: TRBV27
clone size: -
CDR3 DNA: TGTGCCAGCAGTTCCCGACAGGGCGCTAACTATGGCTACACCTTC
CDR3 protein: CASSSRQGANYGYTF

J gene: TRBJ2-3
D gene: TRBD2
V gene: TRBV11-2
clone size: -
CDR3 DNA: TGTGCCAGCAGCTCTCCGGCCGGGCTAGCGGGAGGGGATACGCAGTATTTT
CDR3 protein: CASSSPAGLAGGDTQYF

J gene: TRBJ2-1
D gene: TRBD1
V gene: TRBV7-6
clone size: -
CDR3 DNA: TGTGCCAGCAGCTCGTACATGCGACAGGGTGTCGATGAGCAGTTCTTC
CDR3 protein: CASSSYMRQGVDEQFF

J gene: TRBJ1-1
D gene: -
V gene: TRBV5-6
clone size: few
CDR3 DNA: TGTGCCAGCACCAAAGTTGGGAGCACTGAAGCTTTCTTT
CDR3 protein: CASTKVGSTEAFF

J gene: TRBJ2-1
D gene: TRBD2
V gene: TRBV6-4
clone size: many
CDR3 DNA: TGTGCCAGCAGCGGGCTAGCGGGGGGGTACAATGAGCAGTTCTTC
CDR3 protein: CASSGLAGGYNEQFF

J gene: TRBJ2-1
D gene: -
V gene: TRBV28
clone size: -
CDR3 DNA: TGTGCCAGCAGTGTCCCGGGACTGTCCTACAATGAGCAGTTCTTC
CDR3 protein: CASSVPGLSYNEQFF

J gene: TRBJ1-1
D gene: -
V gene: TRBV2
clone size: -
CDR3 DNA: TGTGCCGGAATACAGGGACCGGGCACTGAAGCTTTCTTT
CDR3 protein: CAGIQGPGTEAFF

J gene: TRBJ1-1
D gene: TRBD1
V gene: TRBV3-1
clone size: many
CDR3 DNA: TGTGCCAGCAGCCACCCGACAGGGGTCACTGAAGCTTTCTTT
CDR3 protein: CASSHPTGVTEAFF

J gene: TRBJ2-7
D gene: -
V gene: TRBV20-1
clone size: -
CDR3 DNA: TGCAGCGCCGGACCGGGACTCAACTCCTACGAGCAGTACTTC
CDR3 protein: CSAGPGLNSYEQYF

J gene: TRBJ2-1
D gene: -
V gene: TRBV2
clone size: -
CDR3 DNA: TGTGCCAGCAGTGACGACGGGGTCGATTACAATGAGCAGTTCTTC
CDR3 protein: CASSDDGVDYNEQFF

J gene: TRBJ2-1
D gene: TRBD1
V gene: TRBV12-3/TRBV12-4
clone size: few
CDR3 DNA: TGTGCCAGCACCCGACAGGGGTACAATGAGCAGTTCTTC
CDR3 protein: CASTRQGYNEQFF

J gene: TRBJ2-5
D gene: TRBD2
V gene: TRBV5-1
clone size: few
CDR3 DNA: TGCGCCAGCAGCCCGGCGGAGCGGGGGATAGAGACCCAGTACTTC
CDR3 protein: CASSPAERGIETQYF

J gene: TRBJ2-3
D gene: -
V gene: TRBV5-1
clone size: -
CDR3 DNA: TGCGCCAGCAGCTGGCGGGTTGGAGGAGGAGGCACAGATACGCAGTATTTT
CDR3 protein: CASSWRVGGGGTDTQYF

J gene: TRBJ1-1
D gene: -
V gene: TRBV11-2
clone size: -
CDR3 DNA: TGTGCCAGCAGCGGGTCGGAAGCTTTCTTT
CDR3 protein: CASSGSEAFF

J gene: TRBJ2-7
D gene: -
V gene: TRBV7-6
clone size: many
CDR3 DNA: TGTGCCAGCAGCTTCAGGGCCCTAGACGAGCAGTACTTC
CDR3 protein: CASSFRALDEQYF

J gene: TRBJ2-5
D gene: TRBD2
V gene: TRBV11-1
clone size: -
CDR3 DNA: TGTGCCAGCAGCCGGACTAGCGGGAGGGGAGAGACCCAGTACTTC
CDR3 protein: CASSRTSGRGETQYF

J gene: TRBJ1-1
D gene: TRBD1
V gene: TRBV7-9
clone size: -
CDR3 DNA: TGTGCCAGCAGCTTCGGACAGGGGAGGGGAAACACTGAAGCTTTCTTT
CDR3 protein: CASSFGQGRGNTEAFF

J gene: TRBJ2-2
D gene: -
V gene: TRBV27
clone size: -
CDR3 DNA: TGTGCGGCGAGGGGGAACACCGGGGAGCTGTTTTTT
CDR3 protein: CAARGNTGELFF